This TCR beta chain was obtained from a study of cytomegalovirus exposure and HLA in healthy donors. Study summary: An earlier analysis identified 110 million or so unique TCR beta sequences in approximately 170 million T cells. Study-level points and caveats: As immune exposure information, only CMV serostatus was available. The authors judged a highly shared variant cluster likely a sequencing artifact.

Comments on this clone: The antigen remains undetermined.

The PCR made use of 60 Vbeta and 13 Jbeta primers. This table comes from immunoSEQ multiplex PCR, and its TCRdb copy is limited to in-frame clones, with some not included. This table has about 98,000 clones, about four fifths appearing once. In germline, CDR1 is SGHDN, CDR2 FVKESK. Germline trimming cut 6 bases from V and 10 bases from J; bases unmatched to any gene: 11. The CDR3 is 13 residues long. This chain uses TRBV14 with TRBJ1-1; TRBD1 matches 7 bases. Sequencing was performed on PBMCs. This clonotype was sampled from a female donor in good health and CMV-seropositive. The chain's CDR3 is CASRDYRGWTAFF. CDR3 DNA sequence: TGTGCCAGCAGGGATTACAGGGGTTGGACAGCTTTCTTT.